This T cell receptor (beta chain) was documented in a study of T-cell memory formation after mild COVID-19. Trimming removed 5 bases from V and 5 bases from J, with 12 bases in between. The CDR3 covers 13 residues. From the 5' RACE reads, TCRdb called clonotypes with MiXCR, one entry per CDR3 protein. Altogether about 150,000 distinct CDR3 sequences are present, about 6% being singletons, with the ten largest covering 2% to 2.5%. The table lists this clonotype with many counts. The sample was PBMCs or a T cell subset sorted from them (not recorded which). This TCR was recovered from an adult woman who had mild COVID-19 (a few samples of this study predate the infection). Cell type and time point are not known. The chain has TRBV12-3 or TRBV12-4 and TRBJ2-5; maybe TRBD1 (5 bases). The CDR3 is CASSGKGAETQYF. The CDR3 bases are TGTGCCAGCAGTGGAAAAGGGGCCGAGACCCAGTACTTC.